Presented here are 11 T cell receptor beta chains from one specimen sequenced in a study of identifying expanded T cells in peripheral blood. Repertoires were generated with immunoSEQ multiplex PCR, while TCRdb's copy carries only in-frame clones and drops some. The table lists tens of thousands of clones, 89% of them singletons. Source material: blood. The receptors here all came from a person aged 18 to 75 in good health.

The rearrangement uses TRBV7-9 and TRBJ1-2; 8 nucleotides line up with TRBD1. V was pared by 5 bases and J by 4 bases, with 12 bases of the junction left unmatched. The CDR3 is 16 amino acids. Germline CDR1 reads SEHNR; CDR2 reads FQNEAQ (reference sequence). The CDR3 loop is CASSPWTGPGVYGYTF. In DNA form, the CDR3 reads TGTGCCAGCAGCCCCTGGACAGGGCCCGGGGTCTATGGCTACACCTTC.

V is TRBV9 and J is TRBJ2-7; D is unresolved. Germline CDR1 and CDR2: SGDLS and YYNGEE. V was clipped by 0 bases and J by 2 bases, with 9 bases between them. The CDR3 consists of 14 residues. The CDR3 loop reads CASSVGKGPYEQYF. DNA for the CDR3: TGTGCCAGCAGCGTAGGTAAGGGTCCCTACGAGCAGTACTTC.

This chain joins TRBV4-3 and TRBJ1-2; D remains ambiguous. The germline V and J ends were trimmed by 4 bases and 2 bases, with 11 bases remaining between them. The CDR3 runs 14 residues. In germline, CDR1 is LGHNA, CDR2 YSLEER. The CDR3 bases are TGCGCCAGCAGCCGGGCAGGAATCAACTATGGCTACACCTTC. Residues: CASSRAGINYGYTF.

CDR3 DNA: TGTGCCAGCAGCTTAGGGGGCATGAACACTGAAGCTTTCTTT. Translation gives CASSLGGMNTEAFF. The V gene is TRBV7-2, the J gene TRBJ1-1; possible D gene TRBD1, 5 bases. V was clipped by 1 base and J by 0 bases, with 6 bases between them. Germline assignment: CDR1 SGHTA and CDR2 FQGNSA. The CDR3 spans 14 residues.

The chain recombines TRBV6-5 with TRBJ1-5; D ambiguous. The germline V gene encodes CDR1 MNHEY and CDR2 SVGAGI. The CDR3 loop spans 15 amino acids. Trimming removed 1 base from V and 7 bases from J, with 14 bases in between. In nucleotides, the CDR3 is TGTGCCAGCAGTTACTTACACGAGGGCGGGCAGCCCCAGCATTTT. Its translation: CASSYLHEGGQPQHF.

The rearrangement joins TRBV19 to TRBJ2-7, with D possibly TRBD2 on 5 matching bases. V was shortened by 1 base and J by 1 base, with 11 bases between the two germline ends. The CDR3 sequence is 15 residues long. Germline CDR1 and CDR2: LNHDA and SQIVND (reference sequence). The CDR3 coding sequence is TGTGCCAGTAGTATAGGAGGGTCCCTATCCTACGAGCAGTACTTC. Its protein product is CASSIGGSLSYEQYF.

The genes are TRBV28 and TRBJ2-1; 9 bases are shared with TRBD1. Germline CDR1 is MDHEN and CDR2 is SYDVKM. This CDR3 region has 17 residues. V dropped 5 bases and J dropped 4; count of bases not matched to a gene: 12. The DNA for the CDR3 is TGTGCCAGCAGTCCCGTCCAGGGACAGGGAGGATACAATGAGCAGTTCTTC. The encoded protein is CASSPVQGQGGYNEQFF.

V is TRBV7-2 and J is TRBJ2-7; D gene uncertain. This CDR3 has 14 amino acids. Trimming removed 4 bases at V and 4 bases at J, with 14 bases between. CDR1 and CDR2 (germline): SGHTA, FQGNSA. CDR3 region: CASSSGPTGYEQYF. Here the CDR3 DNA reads TGTGCCAGCAGCTCCGGCCCGACCGGGTACGAGCAGTACTTC.

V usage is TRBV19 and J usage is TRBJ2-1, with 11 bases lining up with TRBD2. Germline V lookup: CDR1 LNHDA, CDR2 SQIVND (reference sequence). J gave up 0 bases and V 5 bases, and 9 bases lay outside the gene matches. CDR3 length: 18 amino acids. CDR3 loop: CASSVRLAGLSSYNEQFF. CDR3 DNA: TGTGCCAGTAGTGTCAGACTAGCGGGACTGAGCTCCTACAATGAGCAGTTCTTC.

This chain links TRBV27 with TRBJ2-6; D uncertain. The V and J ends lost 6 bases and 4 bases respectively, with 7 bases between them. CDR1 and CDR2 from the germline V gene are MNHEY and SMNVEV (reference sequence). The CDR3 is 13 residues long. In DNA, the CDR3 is TGTGCCAGCAGGCAAGGGGGGGCCAACGTCCTGACTTTC. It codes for CASRQGGANVLTF. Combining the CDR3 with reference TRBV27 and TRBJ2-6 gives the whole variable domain EAQVTQNPRYLITVTGKKLTVTCSQNMNHEYMSWYRQDPGLGLRQIYYSMNVEVTDKGDVPEGYKVSRKEKRNFPLILESPSPNQTSLYFCASRQGGANVLTFGAGSRLTVL.

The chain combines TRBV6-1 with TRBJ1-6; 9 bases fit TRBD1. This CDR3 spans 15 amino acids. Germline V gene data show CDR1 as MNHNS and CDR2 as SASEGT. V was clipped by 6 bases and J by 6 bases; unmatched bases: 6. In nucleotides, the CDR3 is TGTGCCAGCAGAACAGGGGGCGAAGGTAATTCACCCCTCCACTTT. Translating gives CASRTGGEGNSPLHF.